The 4 T cell receptor beta chains below all came from one sample that was sequenced in a study of cytomegalovirus exposure and HLA in healthy donors. The PCR ran on 60 Vbeta and 13 Jbeta primers. Sequenced by immunoSEQ multiplex PCR; TCRdb stores in-frame clones only, minus some. The sample consists of tens of thousands of clones, about three quarters of them appearing once. The specimen sequenced was PBMCs. The origin of the receptors is a man aged 50 or older in good health and CMV-seropositive.

This rearrangement joins TRBV4-3 to TRBJ1-2; D may be TRBD1 (6 bases). CDR1 and CDR2 from the germline V gene are LGHNA and YSLEER. Trimming shortened V by 1 base and J by 2 bases, and 11 bases separated the two germline ends. The CDR3 has 15 amino acids. Written as DNA, the CDR3 is TGCGCCAGCAGCCAAGCTACCCAGGGGAACTATGGCTACACCTTC. Its protein product is CASSQATQGNYGYTF.

The genes are TRBV19 and TRBJ1-2, with a possible D match to TRBD1 (6 bases). The CDR3 is 14 amino acids. Trimming shortened V by 2 bases and J by 2 bases, and 9 bases separated the two germline ends. Germline loops: CDR1 LNHDA, CDR2 SQIVND (reference sequence). The CDR3 DNA reads TGTGCCAGTAGTATATCGGGGGGCAACTATGGCTACACCTTC. Amino acids: CASSISGGNYGYTF.

The rearrangement links TRBV7-2 to TRBJ2-1; 7 bases match TRBD2. Germline loops: CDR1 SGHTA, CDR2 FQGNSA. This CDR3 spans 15 amino acids. The ends lost 3 bases at V and 2 bases at J; junction bases unmatched: 4. CDR3 sequence reads: CASSFGGSTYNEQFF. For the CDR3, the DNA is TGTGCCAGCAGCTTCGGCGGGAGTACCTACAATGAGCAGTTCTTC. Complete variable domain (other parts from reference TRBV7-2 and TRBJ2-1): GAGVSQSPSNKVTEKGKDVELRCDPISGHTALYWYRQSLGQGLEFLIYFQGNSAPDKSGLPSDRFSAERTGGSVSTLTIQRTQQEDSAVYLCASSFGGSTYNEQFFGPGTRLTVL.

V and J are TRBV18 and TRBJ2-1; D gene ambiguous. This CDR3 is 12 amino acids long. Germline V CDR1 and CDR2: KGHSH, LQKENI. V was clipped by 3 bases and J by 6 bases, with 6 bases between them. CDR3 sequence reads: CASSPSVNEQFF. CDR3 DNA sequence: TGTGCCAGCTCACCGAGCGTCAATGAGCAGTTCTTC. The variable domain in full, completed from reference TRBV18 and TRBJ2-1, reads NAGVMQNPRHLVRRRGQEARLRCSPMKGHSHVYWYRQLPEEGLKFMVYLQKENIIDESGMPKERFSAEFPKEGPSILRIQQVVRGDSAAYFCASSPSVNEQFFGPGTRLTVL.